The present TCR beta chain was sequenced within a study of human T cells and chemical hapten exposure. Study-level information: Per-sample TCR yield variation was attributed mainly to small pooled library volume differences.

This clonotype was recorded a few times. What it binds is not known. The V gene's germline CDR1 is LGHNA and CDR2 YSLEER. Trimming pared 0 bases from V and 0 bases from J, leaving 8 bases between. CDR3 length: 15 residues. MiXCR was run by TCRdb on the RACE reads, yielding one entry per CDR3 protein. The sample records more than 100,000 distinct CDR3 sequences, about 11% being singletons. Study results and caveats: After DPC sensitization, TCRs above 1 in 1000 frequency showed no change.

Sample time point: patch test 3, about 24 weeks after DPC sensitization. The treatment: therapeutic diphenylcyclopropenone sensitization with weekly scalp DPC. The chain employs TRBV4-3 and TRBJ1-1; no clear D gene. The receptor was derived from a woman between 45 and 65 years old with alopecia areata. Some clones in this sample may be carry-over from other donors' samples. Here the sequenced sample was whole blood, taken in connection with sensitization to the hapten diphenylcyclopropenone (DPC). The CDR3 loop reads CASSQDAAMNTEAFF. CDR3 nucleotide sequence: TGCGCCAGCAGCCAAGATGCAGCGATGAACACTGAAGCTTTCTTT.